The 17 T cell receptor beta chains below were found in one sample sequenced in a study of identical twins. TCRdb reprocessed the 5' RACE reads with MiXCR, giving one entry per CDR3 protein. The table lists more than 1.5 million distinct CDR3 sequences, 32% of them singletons. The sequencing sample was made of cord blood. All receptors come from a newborn girl in good health.

The chain recombines TRBV28 with TRBJ1-2, with TRBD1 matching 12 bases. Trimming cost V 0 bases and J 8 bases; bases outside gene matches: 7. The germline V gene encodes CDR1 MDHEN and CDR2 SYDVKM. The CDR3 is 16 amino acids. The CDR3 loop reads CASSLWGTGGALGYTF. As DNA, the CDR3 is TGTGCCAGCAGTTTATGGGGGACAGGGGGCGCCTTGGGCTACACCTTC.

This clonotype was found a few times. The genes are TRBV12-5 and TRBJ2-5, with D possibly TRBD2 on 5 matching bases. The V and J ends lost 0 bases and 5 bases respectively, with 22 bases between them. CDR1 and CDR2 (germline): LGHNT, FRNRAP. The CDR3 is 18 amino acids. CDR3 protein: CASGLVPALEGVPETQYF. The CDR3 bases are TGTGCTAGTGGTTTGGTACCGGCTCTCGAGGGAGTACCTGAGACCCAGTACTTC.

The rearrangement links TRBV11-2 to TRBJ2-2, with TRBD2 identical over 14 bases. The trim removed 2 bases at V and 5 bases at J, leaving 4 bases unmatched. This CDR3 is built from 17 residues. Germline assignment: CDR1 SGHAT and CDR2 FQNNGV. The CDR3 nucleotides are TGTGCCAGCAGCTTAAGACTAGCGGGAGGGCCAACCGGGGAGCTGTTTTTT. Its translation: CASSLRLAGGPTGELFF.

The rearrangement links TRBV5-1 to TRBJ2-5; 9 positions match TRBD2. Germline lookup yields CDR1 SGHRS and CDR2 YFSETQ. V shed 0 bases, J shed 3 bases, and the junction held 3 bases outside the gene matches. There are 15 residues in the CDR3. CDR3 sequence: CASSLAGGGEETQYF. Written as DNA, the CDR3 is TGCGCCAGCAGCTTGGCAGGCGGGGGGGAAGAGACCCAGTACTTC.

The table lists this clonotype with a few counts. The V gene is TRBV20-1, the J gene TRBJ2-3; 8 bases are a match to TRBD2. The junction had 3 bases not matched to a gene; V was cut back by 5 bases and J by 2 bases. The CDR3 consists of 13 residues. Germline-derived CDR1 and CDR2 are DFQATT and SNEGSKA (reference sequence). The CDR3 sequence: CSAPTSATDTQYF. The CDR3 DNA reads as TGCAGTGCTCCGACTAGCGCCACAGATACGCAGTATTTT.

V usage is TRBV5-6 and J usage is TRBJ2-7, with D unresolved. Germline CDR1 reads SGHDT; CDR2 reads YYEEEE. The CDR3 is 12 amino acids. V was clipped by 2 bases and J by 4 bases, with 7 bases between them. CDR3 amino acids: CASSFQKYEQYF. DNA for the CDR3: TGTGCCAGCAGCTTCCAAAAGTACGAGCAGTACTTC.

The table lists this clonotype with many counts. J is TRBJ2-1 and V is TRBV5-1; TRBD2 matches 7 bases. The germline CDR1 and CDR2 sequences are SGHRS and YFSETQ. V trimming: 2 bases; J trimming: 7 bases; junction bases outside the gene matches: 6. CDR3 size: 14 residues. The CDR3 nucleotides are TGCGCCAGCAGCTTATCGGGAGCGGGGAATGAGCAGTTCTTC. Protein product: CASSLSGAGNEQFF.

The CDR3 is CASSTGSVSYNEQFF. CDR3 coding DNA: TGTGCCAGCAGCACAGGGTCAGTCTCCTACAATGAGCAGTTCTTC. The rearrangement uses TRBV28 and TRBJ2-1; D is possibly TRBD1 (6 bases). The length of the CDR3 is 15 residues. Trimming pared 6 bases from V and 0 bases from J, leaving 12 bases between. Germline CDR1 MDHEN, CDR2 SYDVKM.

This clonotype was seen a handful of times. The chain uses TRBV7-2 and TRBJ2-3; 7 bases line up with TRBD2. The CDR3 loop spans 16 amino acids. Germline values: CDR1 SGHTA, CDR2 FQGNSA. V was pared by 5 bases and J by 5 bases, with 13 bases of the junction left unmatched. This CDR3 is CASSHRWTGTIDTQYF. In DNA form, the CDR3 reads TGTGCCAGCAGCCATCGGTGGACGGGGACTATAGATACGCAGTATTTT.

This chain connects TRBV20-1 to TRBJ2-7; 8 bases map to TRBD2. The CDR3 has 14 residues. Unmatched junction bases numbered 7, after V lost 4 bases and J lost 2 bases. CDR1 DFQATT and CDR2 SNEGSKA come from the germline V gene (reference sequence). The CDR3 region is CSAKVAGPAYEQYF. DNA of the CDR3: TGCAGTGCTAAGGTAGCGGGGCCAGCCTACGAGCAGTACTTC.

This clonotype was counted only a few times. V usage is TRBV29-1 and J usage is TRBJ1-2; 8 nucleotides match TRBD1. Germline assignment: CDR1 SQVTM and CDR2 ANQGSEA. The CDR3 is made up of 13 amino acids. V shed 4 bases and J 3 bases; nucleotides not matched to a gene: 4. In DNA, the CDR3 is TGCAGCGTTGCCAGGGGGCTTGACTATGGCTACACCTTC. As protein: CSVARGLDYGYTF.

V and J are TRBV24-1 and TRBJ2-1; the match to TRBD2 covers 11 bases. CDR3 length: 15 amino acids. With V trimmed by 3 bases and J by 4 bases, 1 base remained unmatched. In germline, CDR1 is KGHDR, CDR2 SFDVKD. The CDR3 coding sequence is TGTGCCACCAGTGATGCTAGCGGGGGGTACAATGAGCAGTTCTTC. Its protein is CATSDASGGYNEQFF.

The J gene is TRBJ1-1, the V gene TRBV6-5; no reliable D call. Germline V CDR1 and CDR2: MNHEY, SVGAGI. This CDR3 has 14 amino acids. Trimming cost V 6 bases and J 0 bases, with 11 bases left between them. The CDR3 is CASRGGSMNTEAFF. The CDR3 region has the DNA TGTGCCAGCAGGGGAGGGTCCATGAACACTGAAGCTTTCTTT.

The chain couples TRBV6-1 to TRBJ1-5; 7 bases are a match to TRBD1. The V segment lost 6 bases and the J segment 6 bases; nucleotides outside the gene matches: 8. Germline-derived CDR1 and CDR2 are MNHNS and SASEGT. This CDR3 is built from 14 residues. The CDR3, as DNA: TGTGCCAGCAGGAAAGCAGGGGGAGGTCAGCCCCAGCATTTT. Protein product: CASRKAGGGQPQHF.

The V call is TRBV7-2, the J call TRBJ2-1; D possibly corresponds to TRBD2 (6 bases). The V gene lost 7 bases and the J gene lost 6 bases, with 22 bases spanning the gap. Germline CDR1 reads SGHTA; CDR2 reads FQGNSA. This CDR3 is built from 16 residues. CDR3 in amino acids: CASTIGLLARANEQFF. The CDR3, as DNA: TGTGCCAGCACCATAGGTCTACTAGCCCGGGCCAATGAGCAGTTCTTC.

This clonotype was counted a few times. The V and J genes are TRBV6-4 and TRBJ2-1; D perhaps matches TRBD2 (5 bases). V lost 2 bases and J lost 7, with 9 bases in between. The CDR3 is 13 amino acids. CDR1 is MRHNA, CDR2 SNTAGT, per germline. CDR3 sequence reads: CASSDLTINEQFF. CDR3 bases: TGTGCCAGCAGTGACCTGACTATTAATGAGCAGTTCTTC.

Only a few counts were recorded for this clonotype. The chain links TRBV2 to TRBJ2-1; D perhaps matches TRBD1 (6 bases). CDR1 and CDR2 from the germline V gene are SNHLY and FYNNEI. The CDR3 extends over 15 amino acids. V gave up 3 bases and J gave up 4 bases, with 13 bases separating them. The chain's CDR3 is CASSEVLGAYNEQFF. The CDR3 DNA follows: TGTGCCAGCAGTGAGGTTTTGGGGGCTTACAATGAGCAGTTCTTC.